The rows below give T cell receptor beta chains drawn from one sample of a study of response to subunit inactivated influenza vaccine. TCRdb independently ran MiXCR on the RT-PCR reads; one entry per CDR3 protein. In the table there are hundreds of thousands of distinct CDR3 sequences, 20% to 25% of which are singletons. The specimen was PBMCs from blood, collected roughly 20 months after vaccination. Receptor source: a man between 50 and 69 years old who received an inactivated influenza vaccine. Both conserved end residues are part of each CDR3. The D gene is left open where the match is weak. Size values are once, few and many counts, or a class for expanded clones, and some rows have none.

d_gene: TRBD2
v_gene: TRBV29-1
j_gene: TRBJ2-1
abundance: few
CDR3aa: CSVLGRVNEQFF
CDR3nt: TGCAGCGTTCTCGGGAGGGTCAATGAGCAGTTCTTC

d_gene: TRBD2
v_gene: TRBV5-1
j_gene: TRBJ2-1
abundance: few
CDR3aa: CASSLATSGGVYEQFF
CDR3nt: TGCGCCAGCAGCTTGGCGACTAGCGGGGGAGTCTATGAGCAGTTCTTC

d_gene: TRBD1
v_gene: TRBV6-1
j_gene: TRBJ1-2
abundance: few
CDR3aa: CASSPDRDRVNYGYTF
CDR3nt: TGTGCCAGCAGTCCCGACCGGGACAGAGTTAACTATGGCTACACCTTC

d_gene: .
v_gene: TRBV4-1
j_gene: TRBJ1-6
abundance: few
CDR3aa: CASSHQAGSYNSPLHF
CDR3nt: TGCGCCAGCAGCCACCAAGCGGGGTCCTATAATTCACCCCTCCACTTT

d_gene: .
v_gene: TRBV6-5
j_gene: TRBJ1-2
abundance: .
CDR3aa: CASSSQGPNYGYTF
CDR3nt: TGTGCCAGCAGTTCTCAGGGCCCCAACTATGGCTACACCTTC

d_gene: .
v_gene: TRBV29-1
j_gene: TRBJ1-2
abundance: .
CDR3aa: CSVYLVGRETNYGYTF
CDR3nt: TGCAGCGTCTATCTGGTGGGCAGGGAAACTAACTATGGCTACACCTTC

d_gene: TRBD1
v_gene: TRBV6-2/TRBV6-3
j_gene: TRBJ2-7
abundance: .
CDR3aa: CASSWTGDYEQYF
CDR3nt: TGTGCCAGCAGCTGGACAGGAGATTACGAGCAGTACTTC

d_gene: .
v_gene: TRBV7-8
j_gene: TRBJ2-5
abundance: .
CDR3aa: CASSYLPETQYF
CDR3nt: TGTGCCAGCAGCTATCTCCCAGAGACCCAGTACTTC

d_gene: TRBD1
v_gene: TRBV7-2
j_gene: TRBJ1-1
abundance: few
CDR3aa: CASSEQGEDTEAFF
CDR3nt: TGTGCCAGCAGCGAACAGGGGGAGGACACTGAAGCTTTCTTT

d_gene: .
v_gene: TRBV6-1
j_gene: TRBJ1-2
abundance: .
CDR3aa: CASSGQRWGHGYTF
CDR3nt: TGTGCCAGCAGTGGACAGAGGTGGGGCCATGGCTACACCTTC

d_gene: .
v_gene: TRBV9
j_gene: TRBJ2-3
abundance: few
CDR3aa: CASSPRLGNADTQYF
CDR3nt: TGTGCCAGCAGCCCTCGACTAGGAAACGCAGATACGCAGTATTTT

d_gene: .
v_gene: TRBV14
j_gene: TRBJ2-7
abundance: .
CDR3aa: CASSQSAVQYF
CDR3nt: TGTGCCAGCAGCCAAAGTGCCGTGCAGTACTTC

d_gene: .
v_gene: TRBV7-3
j_gene: TRBJ2-3
abundance: .
CDR3aa: CASSPGTLPADTQYF
CDR3nt: TGTGCCAGCAGCCCCGGGACATTACCCGCAGATACGCAGTATTTT

d_gene: .
v_gene: TRBV27
j_gene: TRBJ1-1
abundance: many
CDR3aa: CASSLYWRGRGMNTEAFF
CDR3nt: TGTGCCAGCAGTTTATATTGGCGTGGGAGGGGCATGAACACTGAAGCTTTCTTT

d_gene: .
v_gene: TRBV7-2
j_gene: TRBJ2-3
abundance: .
CDR3aa: CASSLASAQDTDTQYF
CDR3nt: TGTGCCAGCAGCTTAGCATCCGCACAGGACACAGATACGCAGTATTTT